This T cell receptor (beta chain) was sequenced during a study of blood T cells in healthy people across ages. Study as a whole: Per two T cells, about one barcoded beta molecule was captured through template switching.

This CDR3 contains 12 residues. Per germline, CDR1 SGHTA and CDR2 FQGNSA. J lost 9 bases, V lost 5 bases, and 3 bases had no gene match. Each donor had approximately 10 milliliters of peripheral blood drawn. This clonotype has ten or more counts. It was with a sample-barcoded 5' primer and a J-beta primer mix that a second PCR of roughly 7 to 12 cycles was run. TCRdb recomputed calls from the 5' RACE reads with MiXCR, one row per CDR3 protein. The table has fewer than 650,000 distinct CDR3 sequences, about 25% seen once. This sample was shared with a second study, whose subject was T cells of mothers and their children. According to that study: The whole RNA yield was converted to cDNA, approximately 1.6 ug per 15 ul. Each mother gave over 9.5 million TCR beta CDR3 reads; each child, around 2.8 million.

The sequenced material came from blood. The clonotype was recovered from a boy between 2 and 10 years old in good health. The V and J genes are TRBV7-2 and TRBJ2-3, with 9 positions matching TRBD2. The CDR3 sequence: CASSPLAGTQYF. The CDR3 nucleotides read TGTGCCAGCAGCCCTCTAGCGGGAACGCAGTATTTT.